This T cell receptor beta chain was captured in a study of Ad26.COV2.S vaccination and SARS-CoV-2 variants. The table came from immunoSEQ multiplex PCR; TCRdb's copy has only in-frame clones and leaves some out. Of fewer than 500,000 clones listed, 75% to 90% are singletons. The treatment was: about 20 received Ad26.COV2.S at low or high dose, single or two shots; a few received placebo; per-sample allocation not given. Following the first vaccine or placebo injection, samples were taken on day 63. Wuhan-strain SARS-CoV-2 spike was expressed by the Ad26 vector that made up the vaccine. A note on this clone: The sample holds other DNA sequences that translate to the same CDR3.

The CDR3 runs to 13 residues. CDR1 and CDR2 (germline): KGHSH, LQKENI. V lost 2 bases, J lost 5 bases, and 7 bases lay in between. The J gene is TRBJ1-5, the V gene TRBV18; a possible D gene is TRBD1 (5 bases). Sequenced material: peripheral blood, taken in a trial of Ad26.COV2.S vaccine versus placebo. The sequence derives from a person aged 18 to 65 who received the Ad26.COV2.S COVID-19 vaccine or a placebo. The CDR3 DNA follows: TGTGCCAGCTCACCAGGGGGGGATCAGCCCCAGCATTTT. It specifies CASSPGGDQPQHF.